The next 26 T cell receptor beta chains were all read from a single sample in a study of blood T cell repertoires in COVID-19 (dated by TCRdb to about 2020). Library construction relied on the immunoSEQ multiplex PCR assay. Imported from immuneACCESS, the table was reduced by TCRdb to in-frame sequences with V and J called. These copies leave out some clones; in studies compared against another copy, an unresolved V gene accounts for under half, and the cause of the remainder is not known. This sample is represented by 290,000 or so clones; roughly 90% of them were singletons. The ten biggest clones cover roughly 1.1% of the sample. Sequencing was carried out using PBMCs or T cells enriched from blood (not recorded which). These receptors were taken from a woman aged 30 to 39 who had recovered from COVID-19.

The chain employs TRBV24-1 and TRBJ2-7; D perhaps matches TRBD1 (6 bases). The length of the CDR3 is 13 residues. The V end was cut by 5 bases, the J end by 6 bases, with 13 bases between. Germline V lookup: CDR1 KGHDR, CDR2 SFDVKD. CDR3: CATSASTGREQYF. CDR3 sequence (DNA): TGTGCCACCAGTGCCTCTACAGGGCGCGAGCAGTACTTC.

The J gene is TRBJ1-2, the V gene TRBV30; perhaps TRBD1 as D (6 bases). CDR1 GTSNPN and CDR2 SVGIG come from the germline V gene (reference sequence). CDR3 length equals 14 residues. The V end lost 3 bases, the J end lost 7 bases, and 18 bases lay between the germline ends. The CDR3 DNA reads as TGTGCCTGGAGAATGGGGGGGCGCATCTCTGGCTACACCTTC. Translated, it gives CAWRMGGRISGYTF.

CDR3 in amino acids: CASSSTRQGSGNTIYF. Here the CDR3 DNA reads TGTGCCAGCAGTTCCACCCGTCAGGGGAGTGGAAACACCATATATTTT. This chain links TRBV6-6 with TRBJ1-3; weak D call: TRBD1 (6 bases). Germline CDR1 reads MNHNY; CDR2 reads SVGAGI (reference sequence). There are 16 residues in the CDR3. V lost 4 bases and J 3 bases, leaving 16 bases between the germline ends.

This chain links TRBV4-3 with TRBJ2-1, with D perhaps TRBD2 (9 bases). Germline values: CDR1 LGHNA, CDR2 YSLEER. The ends were cut back, 4 bases at V and 4 bases at J, with 29 bases in the middle. The CDR3 runs 20 residues. The DNA for the CDR3 is TGCGCCAGCAGCCCAGCAAGTGCAGGGGGCATTAGCGGGAGATACAATGAGCAGTTCTTC. It encodes CASSPASAGGISGRYNEQFF.

The chain recombines TRBV7-2 with TRBJ1-2; 9 bases are shared with TRBD1. Germline CDR1 reads SGHTA; CDR2 reads FQGNSA. This CDR3 region has 14 residues. V shed 5 bases, J shed 8 bases, and the junction held 9 bases outside the gene matches. CDR3 nucleotide sequence: TGTGCCAGCAGCCCGCGGGGACAGGGTGAGGGCTACACCTTC. Its protein is CASSPRGQGEGYTF.

The chain has TRBV30 and TRBJ2-7; TRBD1 matches at 7 bases. CDR1 and CDR2 (germline): GTSNPN, SVGIG (reference sequence). J was trimmed by 7 bases and V by 5 bases; bases with no gene match: 11. The CDR3 runs 13 residues. For the CDR3, the DNA is TGTGCCTGGGCAGGGGGAATGAATGTGGAGCAGTACTTC. It is translated as CAWAGGMNVEQYF.

This rearrangement joins TRBV30 to TRBJ2-7; 7 nucleotides agree with TRBD2. From germline, CDR1 is GTSNPN and CDR2 SVGIG (reference sequence). The CDR3 runs 14 residues. V gave up 5 bases and J gave up 5 bases; unmatched junction bases: 12. The CDR3 sequence is CAWQPRREPHEQYF. CDR3 DNA: TGTGCCTGGCAACCCCGGCGGGAGCCTCACGAGCAGTACTTC. The full variable domain, in which reference TRBV30 and TRBJ2-7 provide the parts outside the CDR3, is SQTIHQWPATLVQPVGSPLSLECTVEGTSNPNLYWYRQAAGRGLQLLFYSVGIGQISSEVPQNLSASRPQDRQFILSSKKLLLSDSGFYLCAWQPRREPHEQYFGPGTRLTVT.

The chain is built from TRBV24-1 and TRBJ2-1; D may be TRBD1 (5 bases). Germline V gene data show CDR1 as KGHDR and CDR2 as SFDVKD. Trimming shortened V by 9 bases and J by 6 bases, and 11 bases separated the two germline ends. This CDR3 comprises 12 residues. The CDR3 protein is CATGSRGNEQFF. CDR3 DNA sequence: TGTGCCACCGGATCTAGGGGCAATGAGCAGTTCTTC.

The table lists this clone with a count of one. This sequence joins TRBV19 and TRBJ1-1, with 11 bases identical to TRBD1. Trimming removed 2 bases from V and 4 bases from J; junction bases left unmatched: 6. The germline V gene encodes CDR1 LNHDA and CDR2 SQIVND (reference sequence). The CDR3 loop spans 16 amino acids. CDR3 sequence reads: CASSIPRGTGGTEAFF. CDR3 bases: TGTGCCAGTAGTATACCTCGTGGGACAGGGGGCACTGAAGCTTTCTTT.

The rearrangement uses TRBV6-5 and TRBJ2-5; a weak D match, TRBD1 (6 bases). V was trimmed by 2 bases and J by 5 bases, leaving 12 bases between them. In germline, CDR1 is MNHEY, CDR2 SVGAGI. The CDR3 loop spans 14 amino acids. For the CDR3, the DNA is TGTGCCAGCAGTTACAGGGGGACCCAGGAGACCCAGTACTTC. As protein: CASSYRGTQETQYF.

The chain couples TRBV6-5 to TRBJ1-1; D possibly corresponds to TRBD1 (6 bases). Germline loops: CDR1 MNHEY, CDR2 SVGAGI. Trimming left V 9 bases short and J 6 bases short, with 14 bases between. The CDR3 sequence is 12 residues long. The CDR3 region has the DNA TGTGCCAGTTTTAGGGGGTACGCTGAAGCTTTCTTT. Translated, it gives CASFRGYAEAFF.

To note about this clone: Relative to the germline gene, one junction end is altered; a read error may explain this. The gene calls are TRBV7-7 and TRBJ2-2; TRBD1 agrees at 8 bases. The CDR3 totals 16 residues. Per the germline V gene, CDR1 is SSHAT and CDR2 is FNYEAQ (reference sequence). For the CDR3, the DNA is TGTGCTAGCAGCTTATGGACAGGGAGGCACACCGGGGAGCTGTTTTTT. As protein: CASSLWTGRHTGELFF.

The chain has TRBV5-4 and TRBJ2-6; 10 nucleotides agree with TRBD2. The CDR3 length is 17 residues. Unmatched junction bases numbered 12, after V lost 10 bases and J lost 2 bases. The germline gives CDR1 SGHNT, CDR2 YYREEE (reference sequence). The CDR3 DNA is TGTGCCGGACAACTAGCGGGACAAAACCCTGGGGCCAACGTCCTGACTTTC. This sequence encodes CAGQLAGQNPGANVLTF.

The rearrangement joins TRBV10-3 to TRBJ2-1; D is undetermined. Per germline, CDR1 ENHRY and CDR2 SYGVKD. Between the trimmed V and J ends, which lost 2 bases and 2 bases, there was a span of 10 bases. The CDR3 covers 15 residues. For the CDR3, the DNA is TGTGCCATCAGTGAGACGGAGTTTACCTACAATGAGCAGTTCTTC. This gives the protein CAISETEFTYNEQFF.

The chain carries TRBV30 and TRBJ2-3, with D hard to call. This CDR3 has 11 residues. The V gene lost 6 bases and the J gene lost 5 bases, with 9 bases spanning the gap. Germline loops: CDR1 GTSNPN, CDR2 SVGIG (reference sequence). The CDR3 nucleotides are TGTGCCTGCCGTCCCGGAGATACGCAGTATTTT. Its protein product is CACRPGDTQYF.

The chain employs TRBV11-2 and TRBJ2-1; D possibly corresponds to TRBD1 (6 bases). This CDR3 contains 15 residues. The V end was cut by 4 bases, the J end by 8 bases, with 18 bases between. Germline-derived CDR1 and CDR2 are SGHAT and FQNNGV. The CDR3 nucleotides are TGTGCCAGCAGCTCAATACAGGGTTTGGTATATGAGCAGTTCTTC. Protein product: CASSSIQGLVYEQFF.

The rearrangement uses TRBV10-3 and TRBJ2-1, with D tentatively TRBD2 (5 bases). CDR1 and CDR2 from the germline V gene are ENHRY and SYGVKD. The V end lost 3 bases, the J end lost 4 bases, and 13 bases lay between the germline ends. The CDR3 length is 15 residues. This chain's CDR3 is CAISDTREYYNEQFF. CDR3 in DNA: TGTGCCATCAGTGATACGAGGGAATATTACAATGAGCAGTTCTTC.

The chain has TRBV19 and TRBJ2-7; 10 bases agree with TRBD2. In germline, CDR1 is LNHDA, CDR2 SQIVND (reference sequence). The CDR3 length is 15 residues. Trimming cost V 3 bases and J 3 bases; bases outside gene matches: 5. CDR3 sequence: CASSMSAGGFYEQYF. In DNA, the CDR3 is TGTGCCAGTAGTATGTCAGCGGGAGGGTTCTACGAGCAGTACTTC.

The sample holds a few counts of this clone. This rearrangement joins TRBV19 to TRBJ1-5; 7 bases match TRBD1. Germline lookup yields CDR1 LNHDA and CDR2 SQIVND (reference sequence). The CDR3 extends over 14 amino acids. The ends lost 7 bases at V and 7 bases at J; junction bases unmatched: 10. CDR3 sequence: CASTPGQGGQPQHF. In DNA form, the CDR3 reads TGTGCCAGTACCCCCGGCCAGGGGGGACAGCCCCAGCATTTT.

The V and J genes are TRBV7-9 and TRBJ1-3; D not certain. The CDR3 totals 14 residues. V was shortened by 8 bases and J by 0 bases, with 11 bases between the two germline ends. Germline V gene sequence: CDR1 SEHNR, CDR2 FQNEAQ (reference sequence). The CDR3 sequence: CASRSGDSGNTIYF. As DNA, the CDR3 is TGTGCCAGCCGATCCGGGGACTCTGGAAACACCATATATTTT.

This clone appeared a few times. The chain couples TRBV9 to TRBJ1-2, with 11 bases matching TRBD1. CDR1 SGDLS and CDR2 YYNGEE come from the germline V gene. With V trimmed by 5 bases and J by 8 bases, 11 bases remained unmatched. This CDR3 is 15 amino acids long. Written as DNA, the CDR3 is TGTGCCAGCAGAGATGGACAGGGGGCCTTACGAGGCTACACCTTC. It translates to CASRDGQGALRGYTF.

This chain uses TRBV7-2 with TRBJ1-3; no clear D. The germline gives CDR1 SGHTA, CDR2 FQGNSA. The CDR3 extends over 15 amino acids. Trimming cost V 0 bases and J 0 bases, with 6 bases left between them. This CDR3 reads CASSLAFSSGNTIYF. The CDR3, as DNA: TGTGCCAGCAGCTTAGCGTTCTCCTCTGGAAACACCATATATTTT. The full variable domain, in which reference TRBV7-2 and TRBJ1-3 provide the parts outside the CDR3, is GAGVSQSPSNKVTEKGKDVELRCDPISGHTALYWYRQSLGQGLEFLIYFQGNSAPDKSGLPSDRFSAERTGGSVSTLTIQRTQQEDSAVYLCASSLAFSSGNTIYFGEGSWLTVV.

This sequence joins TRBV5-4 and TRBJ2-5, with D hard to call. Trimming left V 1 base short and J 7 bases short, with 8 bases between. The CDR3 consists of 12 residues. Germline assignment: CDR1 SGHNT and CDR2 YYREEE (reference sequence). The CDR3 here is CASSLSPGTQYF. The CDR3 DNA reads TGTGCCAGCAGCTTGTCTCCAGGGACCCAGTACTTC.

This clone was observed a few times. The chain combines TRBV27 with TRBJ1-3, with 8 bases aligning to TRBD1. CDR3 length equals 16 residues. V trimming: 4 bases; J trimming: 4 bases; junction bases outside the gene matches: 9. The germline CDR1 and CDR2 sequences are MNHEY and SMNVEV (reference sequence). CDR3 sequence (DNA): TGTGCCAGCAGTTCACGACAGGGGCTTGGCGGAAACACCATATATTTT. Amino acids: CASSSRQGLGGNTIYF.

The genes are TRBV7-9 and TRBJ1-1; D ambiguous. The CDR3 covers 13 residues. Trimming shortened V by 11 bases and J by 4 bases, and 17 bases separated the two germline ends. The germline V gene encodes CDR1 SEHNR and CDR2 FQNEAQ (reference sequence). The CDR3 nucleotides read TGTGCCGGAGAACCGGGGTCCTTCACTGAAGCTTTCTTT. This codes for CAGEPGSFTEAFF. Supplemented by reference TRBV7-9 and TRBJ1-1, the full variable domain reads DTGVSQNPRHKITKRGQNVTFRCDPISEHNRLYWYRQTLGQGPEFLTYFQNEAQLEKSRLLSDRFSAERPKGSFSTLEIQRTEQGDSAMYLCAGEPGSFTEAFFGQGTRLTVV.

The rearrangement joins TRBV5-1 to TRBJ2-3; D might be TRBD1 (5 bases). The length of the CDR3 is 17 residues. Trimming shortened V by 0 bases and J by 0 bases, and 14 bases separated the two germline ends. Germline V CDR1 and CDR2: SGHRS, YFSETQ. CDR3 sequence: CASSLEWGRISTDTQYF. The CDR3 DNA reads TGCGCCAGCAGCTTGGAGTGGGGCAGGATAAGCACAGATACGCAGTATTTT.